Listed here are 20 T cell receptor beta chains from one sample, sequenced in a study of control samples from healthy donors and cancer patients (dated by TCRdb to 2018 to 2021). Library prep was done by the immunoSEQ multiplex PCR assay. Entries here come from immuneACCESS through TCRdb and include only in-frame sequences with V and J called. Some clones fail to appear in such tables; in the studies checked, an unresolved V gene covers under half of the shortfall, and the cause of the remainder is unknown. The sample table lists 100,000 to 150,000 clones, over 80% of them with a count of one. Of the sample, about 0.6% is held by the ten largest clones. Sequencing input: PBMCs. The receptor source for this set is a man aged 80 or over with head and neck cancer.

The chain combines TRBV13 with TRBJ1-2; D is undetermined. Germline assignment: CDR1 PRHDT and CDR2 FYEKMQ (reference sequence). Trimming stripped 2 bases from V and 4 bases from J, with 14 bases between. There are 15 residues in the CDR3. CDR3 in amino acids: CASSLRSAKTYGYTF. Written as DNA, the CDR3 is TGTGCCAGCAGCTTAAGGTCAGCCAAAACCTATGGCTACACCTTC.

The genes are TRBV11-2 and TRBJ2-2, with TRBD2 identical over 12 bases. Germline V lookup: CDR1 SGHAT, CDR2 FQNNGV. This CDR3 region has 16 residues. V was clipped by 3 bases and J by 2 bases; unmatched bases: 1. Here the CDR3 DNA reads TGTGCCAGCAGCTTGACTAGCGGGGGCAACACCGGGGAGCTGTTTTTT. Protein sequence: CASSLTSGGNTGELFF.

The J gene is TRBJ1-3, the V gene TRBV5-1, with a weak D call TRBD1 (5 bases). Germline assignment: CDR1 SGHRS and CDR2 YFSETQ. The CDR3 is 19 amino acids. V lost 0 bases to trimming and J lost 0 bases, with 19 bases between them. CDR3 coding DNA: TGCGCCAGCAGCTTGGCCGGGGCAGGGACCACAAACTCTGGAAACACCATATATTTT. Its protein product is CASSLAGAGTTNSGNTIYF.

The chain joins TRBV6-5 to TRBJ2-7, with TRBD1 matching 8 bases. CDR3 size: 14 residues. Unmatched junction bases numbered 5, after V lost 4 bases and J lost 3 bases. The V gene's germline CDR1 is MNHEY and CDR2 SVGAGI. The CDR3 is CASSSRDRHYEQYF. CDR3 DNA sequence: TGTGCCAGCAGTTCAAGGGACAGGCACTACGAGCAGTACTTC.

The sample holds a few counts of this clone. The chain couples TRBV7-2 to TRBJ2-3; tentative D call: TRBD1 (6 bases). V lost 0 bases and J 1 base, leaving 11 bases between the germline ends. The germline V gene encodes CDR1 SGHTA and CDR2 FQGNSA. The CDR3 length is 16 residues. CDR3 in amino acids: CASSLARQDGTDTQYF. The CDR3 nucleotides are TGTGCCAGCAGCTTAGCGAGACAGGATGGCACAGATACGCAGTATTTT.

The chain is built from TRBV12-3 or TRBV12-4 and TRBJ2-1; D uncertain. Trimming took off 4 bases at V and 7 bases at J, with 8 bases between the two ends. This CDR3 contains 12 residues. The CDR3: CASSYMGNEQFF. In nucleotides, the CDR3 is TGTGCCAGCAGTTACATGGGGAATGAGCAGTTCTTC.

The chain combines TRBV5-6 with TRBJ1-2; D remains unclear. With 3 bases removed from V and 6 bases from J, the gap between germline ends came to 12 bases. The CDR3 sequence is 13 residues long. Germline V gives CDR1 SGHDT, CDR2 YYEEEE. CDR3 bases: TGTGCCAGCAGCTCCAGCTTTTCAGATGGCTACACCTTC. It encodes CASSSSFSDGYTF.

This clone has only one observation. J is TRBJ2-7 and V is TRBV29-1; no definite D call. The V and J ends lost 5 bases and 3 bases respectively, with 14 bases between them. This CDR3 comprises 13 residues. The germline CDR1 and CDR2 sequences are SQVTM and ANQGSEA. CDR3 amino acids: CSVSPLGIYEQYF. The DNA of the CDR3 is TGCAGCGTTTCCCCCCTGGGGATCTACGAGCAGTACTTC.

V gene TRBV9 combines with J gene TRBJ1-2; no reliable D call. V dropped 4 bases and J dropped 0 bases, with 16 bases sitting between them. CDR3 size: 16 residues. Germline V gene data show CDR1 as SGDLS and CDR2 as YYNGEE. The CDR3 DNA reads TGTGCCAGCAGCTTAAGGGCCGGTGGGGCTAACTATGGCTACACCTTC. Its translation is CASSLRAGGANYGYTF.

The V gene is TRBV5-1, the J gene TRBJ1-5; 9 bases map to TRBD1. Germline trimming cut 4 bases from V and 6 bases from J; bases unmatched to any gene: 5. The CDR3 spans 14 residues. CDR1 and CDR2 from the germline V gene are SGHRS and YFSETQ. CDR3 in amino acids: CASSRGQGTQPQHF. CDR3 coding DNA: TGCGCCAGCAGCCGCGGACAGGGGACTCAGCCCCAGCATTTT.

The chain uses TRBV6-2 or TRBV6-3 and TRBJ2-3; the D is unclear. CDR3 length: 19 amino acids. Deletions cut 5 bases from V and 0 bases from J, with 24 bases between. Germline loops: CDR1 MNHEY, CDR2 SVGEGT. The CDR3, as DNA: TGTGCCAGCAGTACTACCTCCGATCCTGATCTTTCTAGCACAGATACGCAGTATTTT. It codes for CASSTTSDPDLSSTDTQYF.

The chain combines TRBV5-1 with TRBJ2-6; TRBD1 matches at 10 bases. V was pared by 4 bases and J by 1 base, with 14 bases of the junction left unmatched. CDR1 is SGHRS and CDR2 is YFSETQ in the germline V gene. The CDR3 has 20 residues. As DNA, the CDR3 is TGCGCCAGCAGCCGGGACCCACCGACAGGGGGCGCTTCTGGGGCCAACGTCCTGACTTTC. Its protein is CASSRDPPTGGASGANVLTF.

The chain combines TRBV11-2 with TRBJ2-7; D is perhaps TRBD1 or TRBD2 (5 bases each). Germline values: CDR1 SGHAT, CDR2 FQNNGV. The V end lost 3 bases, the J end lost 6 bases, and 21 bases lay between the germline ends. The CDR3 runs 16 residues. CDR3 protein: CASSLVKGRGSGEQYF. DNA of the CDR3: TGTGCCAGCAGCTTGGTTAAGGGACGAGGCAGTGGCGAGCAGTACTTC.

The chain couples TRBV10-3 to TRBJ2-7; 8 bases are shared with TRBD1. This CDR3 is 13 amino acids long. From germline, CDR1 is ENHRY and CDR2 SYGVKD. J was trimmed by 3 bases and V by 10 bases; bases with no gene match: 8. CDR3 coding DNA: TGTGCCACGGGGGCAGGGGGCCTCTACGAGCAGTACTTC. Its translation: CATGAGGLYEQYF.

This sequence joins TRBV11-2 and TRBJ1-2, with D tentatively TRBD1 (6 bases). CDR3 length: 14 residues. Trimming took 3 bases from V and 4 from J, leaving 12 bases between them. Germline V gives CDR1 SGHAT, CDR2 FQNNGV. CDR3 in amino acids: CASSFSTGSYGYTF. The CDR3 DNA reads as TGTGCCAGCAGCTTCTCCACAGGGTCCTATGGCTACACCTTC.

This clone occurred once. The chain is built from TRBV18 and TRBJ2-5; tentatively, D is TRBD2 (6 bases). The ends were cut back, 4 bases at V and 0 bases at J, with 18 bases in the middle. CDR1 is KGHSH, CDR2 LQKENI, per germline. This CDR3 comprises 17 residues. CDR3 region: CASSRSGLTSYQETQYF. CDR3 sequence (DNA): TGTGCCAGCTCACGGAGTGGACTAACCTCGTACCAAGAGACCCAGTACTTC.

The chain couples TRBV18 to TRBJ2-2; D is undetermined. Germline V gene data show CDR1 as KGHSH and CDR2 as LQKENI. The CDR3 runs 13 residues. V shed 0 bases and J shed 1 base, with 0 bases lying between them. The CDR3 bases are TGTGCCAGCTCACCACCGAACACCGGGGAGCTGTTTTTT. This translates into CASSPPNTGELFF.

This clone was counted once. The V gene is TRBV10-3, the J gene TRBJ2-6; D is uncertain. The CDR3 is made up of 17 amino acids. Per the germline V gene, CDR1 is ENHRY and CDR2 is SYGVKD. V lost 10 bases to trimming and J lost 0 bases, with 19 bases between them. CDR3 region: CATLLQLNPSGANVLTF. The DNA for the CDR3 is TGTGCCACTCTCCTCCAGCTAAACCCCTCTGGGGCCAACGTCCTGACTTTC.

This clone was counted between two and nine times. The V gene is TRBV20-1, the J gene TRBJ2-7, with D unclear. Germline CDR1 reads DFQATT; CDR2 reads SNEGSKA (reference sequence). This CDR3 is built from 11 residues. V lost 5 bases and J 3 bases, leaving 8 bases between the germline ends. CDR3 sequence reads: CSAEDFYEQYF. CDR3 DNA: TGCAGTGCTGAAGACTTCTACGAGCAGTACTTC.

The rearrangement links TRBV6-5 to TRBJ2-7, with a possible D match to TRBD1 (7 bases). V lost 2 bases and J 3 bases, leaving 14 bases between the germline ends. CDR3 length: 15 amino acids. Looked up from germline, CDR1 is MNHEY and CDR2 is SVGAGI. In nucleotides, the CDR3 is TGTGCCAGCAGTTACGGGCAGGGGGGTGTCTACGAGCAGTACTTC. It codes for CASSYGQGGVYEQYF.